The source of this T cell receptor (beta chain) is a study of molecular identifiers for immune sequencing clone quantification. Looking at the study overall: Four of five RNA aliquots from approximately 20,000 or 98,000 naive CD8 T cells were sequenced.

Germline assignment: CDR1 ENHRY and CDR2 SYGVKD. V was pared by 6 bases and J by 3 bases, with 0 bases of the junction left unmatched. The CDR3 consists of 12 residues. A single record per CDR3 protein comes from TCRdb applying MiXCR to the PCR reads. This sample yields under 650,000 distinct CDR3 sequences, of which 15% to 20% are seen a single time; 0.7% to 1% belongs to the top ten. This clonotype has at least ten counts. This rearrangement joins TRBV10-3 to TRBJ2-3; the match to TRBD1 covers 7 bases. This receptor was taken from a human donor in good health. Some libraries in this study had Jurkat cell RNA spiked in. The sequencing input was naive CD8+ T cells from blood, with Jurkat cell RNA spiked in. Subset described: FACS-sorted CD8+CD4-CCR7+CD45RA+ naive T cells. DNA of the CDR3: TGTGCCATCAGGGACAGGACAGATACGCAGTATTTT. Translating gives CAIRDRTDTQYF.